Detailed here is one TCR beta chain. Its antigen is as yet unknown. This sample is part of a study of blood T cells in healthy people across ages. Study-level results: Diversity estimated from one million T cells was considered an underestimate.

Primers used in a second PCR of roughly 6 to 11 cycles were a sample-barcoded 5' primer and a J-beta primer mix. Tags on each cDNA molecule came from a template-switch adaptor with 12 random nucleotides. CDR3-containing paired-end reads numbered at least 3 million in each sample. TCRdb itself ran the 5' RACE reads through MiXCR, one entry per CDR3 protein. The data show approximately 800,000 distinct CDR3 sequences, roughly 53% seen once. This receptor was obtained from a man at least 80 years old in good health. Sequenced: blood.

The DNA of the CDR3 is TGTGCCACCAGTGATGGGGTGACTAGCGGAGCCAATGAGCAGTTCTTC. Translating it yields CATSDGVTSGANEQFF. The J gene is TRBJ2-1, the V gene TRBV24-1; 9 bases are shared with TRBD2. Germline trimming cut 3 bases from V and 6 bases from J; bases unmatched to any gene: 8. The CDR3 runs to 16 residues. Germline V gene data show CDR1 as KGHDR and CDR2 as SFDVKD.